What follows is one TCR beta chain and its context. Produced via immunoSEQ multiplex PCR; TCRdb's table is partial and in-frame only. Among about 410,000 clones listed, around 86% were seen once. This sample was included in a study of blood T cell repertoires in COVID-19. The germline V gene has CDR1 SNHLY and CDR2 FYNNEI. The J segment lost 4 bases and the V segment lost 3 bases, leaving 8 bases of the junction unmatched. This CDR3 is 15 amino acids long. This TCR was sampled from a woman aged 25 to 45 with active or convalescent COVID-19. What was sequenced was peripheral blood. V is TRBV2 and J is TRBJ1-2; 7 positions match TRBD1. The CDR3 protein is CASSEGPGQFYGYTF. The DNA of the CDR3 is TGTGCCAGCAGTGAGGGTCCGGGACAGTTCTATGGCTACACCTTC.